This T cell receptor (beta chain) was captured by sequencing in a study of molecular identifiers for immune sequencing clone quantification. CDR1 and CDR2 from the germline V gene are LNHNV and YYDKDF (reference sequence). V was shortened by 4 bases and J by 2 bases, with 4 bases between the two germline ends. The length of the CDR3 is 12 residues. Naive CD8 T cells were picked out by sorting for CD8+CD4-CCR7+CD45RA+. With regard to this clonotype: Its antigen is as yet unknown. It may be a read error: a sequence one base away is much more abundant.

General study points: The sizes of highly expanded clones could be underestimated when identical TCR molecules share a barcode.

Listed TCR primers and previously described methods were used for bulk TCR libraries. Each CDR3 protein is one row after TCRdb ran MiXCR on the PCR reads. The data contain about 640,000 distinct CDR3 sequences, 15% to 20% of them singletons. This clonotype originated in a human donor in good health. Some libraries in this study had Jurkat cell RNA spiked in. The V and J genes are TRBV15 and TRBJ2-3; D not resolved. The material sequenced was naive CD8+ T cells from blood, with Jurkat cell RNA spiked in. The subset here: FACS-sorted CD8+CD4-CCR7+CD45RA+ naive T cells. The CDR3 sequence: CATSIDTDTQYF. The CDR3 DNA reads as TGTGCCACCAGCATCGACACAGATACGCAGTATTTT.